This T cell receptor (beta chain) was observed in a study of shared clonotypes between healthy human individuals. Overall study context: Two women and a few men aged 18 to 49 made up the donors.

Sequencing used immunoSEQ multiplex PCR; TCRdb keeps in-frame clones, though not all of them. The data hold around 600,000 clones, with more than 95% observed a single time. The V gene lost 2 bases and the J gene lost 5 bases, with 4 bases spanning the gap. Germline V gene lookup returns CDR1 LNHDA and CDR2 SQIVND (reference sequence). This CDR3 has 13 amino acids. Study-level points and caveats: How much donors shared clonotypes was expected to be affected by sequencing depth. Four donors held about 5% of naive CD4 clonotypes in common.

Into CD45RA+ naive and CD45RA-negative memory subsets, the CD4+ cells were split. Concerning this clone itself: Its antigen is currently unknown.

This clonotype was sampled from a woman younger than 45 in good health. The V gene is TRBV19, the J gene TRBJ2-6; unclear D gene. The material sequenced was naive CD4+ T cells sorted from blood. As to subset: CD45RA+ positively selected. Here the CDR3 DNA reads TGTGCCAGTAGTATATCGAGGGCCAACGTCCTGACTTTC. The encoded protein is CASSISRANVLTF.